This TCR beta chain was recovered during a study of regulatory T cells in long-lasting Graves disease. Arm-PCR with iRepertoire HTBI primers amplified the CDR3 regions for these TCR beta libraries. Each CDR3 protein gets one entry after TCRdb re-called the multiplex PCR reads with MiXCR. The repertoire includes some 500,000 distinct CDR3 sequences, approximately 12% of them detected once, and roughly 10% sits in the top ten. The time point was: newly diagnosed GD, antithyroid drugs for less than 3 months. Scientists built the TCR library using RNA that was extracted from PBMCs. From germline, CDR1 is SEHNR and CDR2 FQNEAQ (reference sequence). After removal of 3 bases from V and 0 bases from J, the junction contained 11 bases not matched to a gene. The length of the CDR3 is 17 residues. This clonotype was detected ten times or more. Another study also made use of these data, one on T cells in Graves' hyperthyroidism and ophthalmopathy. That study reports: Blood also showed most of the thyroid clonotypes that were expanded above 0.001.

This receptor was identified in a man aged 25-40 years with Graves disease. V usage is TRBV7-9 and J usage is TRBJ2-7; TRBD2 matches 7 bases. The sequenced sample was peripheral blood mononuclear cells (PBMCs), obtained at new diagnosis, from a patient treated with antithyroid drugs. The CDR3 region has the DNA TGTGCCAGCAGCTTGCCGACGGGAGGTTCTCGCTCCTACGAGCAGTACTTC. As protein: CASSLPTGGSRSYEQYF.